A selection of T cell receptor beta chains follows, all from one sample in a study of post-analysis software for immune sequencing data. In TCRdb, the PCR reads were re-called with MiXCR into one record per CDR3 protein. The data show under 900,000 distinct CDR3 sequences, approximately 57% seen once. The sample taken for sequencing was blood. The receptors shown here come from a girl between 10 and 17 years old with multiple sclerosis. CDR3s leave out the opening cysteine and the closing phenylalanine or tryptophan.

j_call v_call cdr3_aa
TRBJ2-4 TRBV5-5 ACSLGLAGEQY
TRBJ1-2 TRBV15 ATSRVNRGNYGYT
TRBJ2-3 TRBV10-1 ASSGGNTQY
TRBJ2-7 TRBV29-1 STGQGEGYEQY
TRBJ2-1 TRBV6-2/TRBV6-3 ASTRAGPSYNEQF
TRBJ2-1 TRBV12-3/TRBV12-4 ASRLAGGNEQF
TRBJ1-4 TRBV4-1 ASPRSTNEKLF
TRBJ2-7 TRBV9 ASSHGLAYEQY
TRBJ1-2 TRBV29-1 SVYDTGDRGQDGYT
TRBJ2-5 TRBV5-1 ASSLVGSGASWETQY
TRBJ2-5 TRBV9 ASSRVATSGNEQY
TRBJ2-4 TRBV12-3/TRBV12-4 ASTTSDRAKNIQY
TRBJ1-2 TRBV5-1 ASSTQDRDYT
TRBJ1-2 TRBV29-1 SVGNGGHLGGYT
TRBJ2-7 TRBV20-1 SARDGGAYGQY
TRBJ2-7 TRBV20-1 SARGGAFSEQY
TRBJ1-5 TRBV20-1 SASPRHSNQPQH
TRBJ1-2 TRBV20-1 SARGVRREDYGYT
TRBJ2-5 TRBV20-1 SARTSWAQETQY
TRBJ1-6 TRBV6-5 ASSYQGVNNSPLH
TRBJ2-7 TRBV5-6 ASSHGTSGYYEQY
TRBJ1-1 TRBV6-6 ASSYGGLRTEAF
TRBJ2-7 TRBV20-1 SARSVARVTPYEQY
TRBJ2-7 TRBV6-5 ARDSGSTYEQY
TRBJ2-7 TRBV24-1 ATSDTFQGTEQY
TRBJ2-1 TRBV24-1 ATSDSGLAGRNEQF
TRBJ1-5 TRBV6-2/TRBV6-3 ASRPVGTLVNQPQH
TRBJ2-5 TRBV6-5 ASSYYFGTVQETQY
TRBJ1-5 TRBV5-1 ASSLDSIQPQH
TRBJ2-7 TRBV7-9 ASSLGGTVYYEQY
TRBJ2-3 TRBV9 ASSPGTSGYTDTQY
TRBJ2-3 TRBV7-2 ASSLMAQASSWGTDTQY
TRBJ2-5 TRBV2 ASSLAGDLQETQY
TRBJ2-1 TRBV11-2 ASSSEGALEQF
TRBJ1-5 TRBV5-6 ASSPRWSNQPQH
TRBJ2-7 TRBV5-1 ASSQSASGGTYEQY
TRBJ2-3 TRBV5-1 ASSTDGFGTDTQY
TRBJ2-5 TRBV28 ASSPGGTPQGETQY
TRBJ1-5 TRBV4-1 ASSQEYTVNQPQH
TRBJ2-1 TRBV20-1 SARDEGNRANEQF
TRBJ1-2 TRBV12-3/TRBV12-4 ASSPRGSYGYT
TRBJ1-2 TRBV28 ASEGNNRYGYT
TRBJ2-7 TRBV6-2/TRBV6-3 ASSYSSHRIRYEQY
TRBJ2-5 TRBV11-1 ASSLQGGEAQY
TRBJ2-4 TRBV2 ASRTLAGQKNIQY
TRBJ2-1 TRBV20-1 SASEGYNEQF
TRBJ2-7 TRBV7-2 ASSSRQRGGYEQY